This T cell receptor beta chain emerged from a study of response to subunit inactivated influenza vaccine. TCRdb ran MiXCR on the RT-PCR reads and lists one entry per CDR3 protein. The repertoire holds about half a million distinct CDR3 sequences, about 10% seen once, with more than 10% in the top ten. Study results and limitations: Only a handful of new T cells, the authors suggested, are recruited with each seasonal influenza vaccination.

This clonotype has a count of ten or more. Its specificity is not known. This receptor was taken from a man aged 50 to 59 who received an inactivated influenza vaccine. This specimen consisted of PBMCs from blood, obtained roughly 46 days after vaccination.

CDR3 coding DNA: TGCAGTGCGAGCCGGGACAGGGGTTCCTACGAGCAGTACTTC. This encodes CSASRDRGSYEQYF. The genes are TRBV20-1 and TRBJ2-7; 10 bases agree with TRBD1. CDR1 and CDR2 (germline): DFQATT, SNEGSKA (reference sequence). The CDR3 consists of 14 residues. The V and J ends lost 6 bases and 1 base, in that order; junction bases with no gene match: 6.